This T cell receptor beta chain was recorded in a study of blood T cells in healthy people across ages. Study-level background: Template-switching capture recovered about one barcoded beta molecule per two T cells. Study conclusions and caveats: Donors of long life had a larger count of naive CD4+ cells and greater diversity than aged donors. As naive T cell percentage varied, TCR beta diversity correlated strongly with it.

Looked up from germline, CDR1 is MGHDK and CDR2 is SYGVNS. V was clipped by 3 bases and J by 4 bases, with 12 bases between them. The CDR3 extends over 15 amino acids. This clonotype was detected only once. Antigen specificity is unknown. A second about 7 to 11 cycle PCR used barcoded and J-beta primers. A minimum of 2.5 million CDR3-containing paired-end reads was obtained for each sample. TCRdb re-derived calls from the 5' RACE reads in MiXCR, one entry per CDR3 protein. The repertoire consists of about 1.4 million distinct CDR3 sequences, with almost 60% occurring once and the leading ten covering 6.7%.

The sample consisted of blood. J is TRBJ2-2 and V is TRBV25-1; D is perhaps TRBD2 (5 bases). This sequence was found in a young man in good health. The CDR3, as DNA: TGTGCCAGCAGTGAGGAGAGGGTGGGCACCGGGGAGCTGTTTTTT. It yields the protein CASSEERVGTGELFF.